The 8 T cell receptor beta chains presented below share a single source sample, sequenced in a study of cytomegalovirus exposure and HLA in healthy donors. Use of 60 Vbeta and 13 Jbeta primers characterized the PCR. Profiled with immunoSEQ multiplex PCR; TCRdb holds only in-frame clones, not every one. This sample contains some 110,000 clones. Material for sequencing was PBMCs. Receptors originate from a man aged 35 to 55 in good health and CMV-seronegative.

The chain joins TRBV9 to TRBJ2-7, with 7 nucleotides matching TRBD2. CDR1 is SGDLS and CDR2 is YYNGEE in the germline V gene. CDR3 length: 15 amino acids. V was pared by 2 bases and J by 4 bases, with 9 bases of the junction left unmatched. The CDR3 region is CASSVGGLVLYEQYF. The CDR3, as DNA: TGTGCCAGCAGCGTTGGAGGACTAGTTCTTTACGAGCAGTACTTC.

The CDR3 DNA sequence: TGCGCCAGCAGCTTGGGGGACAGAGACGCCAGCCTGCAGCATTTT. It encodes CASSLGDRDASLQHF. This sequence joins TRBV5-1 and TRBJ1-5; 7 bases line up with TRBD1. CDR3 length: 15 residues. Germline V lookup: CDR1 SGHRS, CDR2 YFSETQ. V was pared by 0 bases and J by 13 bases, with 13 bases of the junction left unmatched.

Comment on this clone: Within the sample, other DNA sequences also encode this same CDR3. The rearrangement links TRBV10-3 to TRBJ1-1, with no clear D. Trimming pared 6 bases from V and 5 bases from J, leaving 22 bases between. This CDR3 spans 16 amino acids. Germline assignment: CDR1 ENHRY and CDR2 SYGVKD. The CDR3 here is CAIRMEGGLGWTEAFF. CDR3 sequence (DNA): TGTGCCATCAGGATGGAGGGCGGGCTGGGTTGGACTGAAGCTTTCTTT.

The chain combines TRBV7-6 with TRBJ1-4, with 8 bases matching TRBD1. This CDR3 is 18 amino acids long. Germline V gives CDR1 SGHVS, CDR2 FNYEAQ. V dropped 5 bases and J dropped 1; count of bases not matched to a gene: 12. The CDR3 reads CASSRGTGSARTNEKLFF. The CDR3 DNA follows: TGTGCCAGCAGCCGGGGGACAGGTTCCGCACGAACTAATGAAAAACTGTTTTTT.

The V gene is TRBV2, the J gene TRBJ2-3; 9 nucleotides line up with TRBD1. Germline V gives CDR1 SNHLY, CDR2 FYNNEI. The V gene end was trimmed by 2 bases and the J gene end by 1 base; junction bases not matched to a gene: 1. The CDR3 has 15 amino acids. CDR3 nucleotides: TGTGCCAGCAGTGAAAGGACAGGGGGCACAGATACGCAGTATTTT. Translating it yields CASSERTGGTDTQYF.

The V gene is TRBV6-5, the J gene TRBJ1-2; 8 positions agree with TRBD1. Germline V gene sequence: CDR1 MNHEY, CDR2 SVGAGI. The CDR3 loop spans 14 amino acids. V was pared by 7 bases and J by 2 bases, with 6 bases of the junction left unmatched. The CDR3 loop reads CASKPRQGNYGYTF. DNA for the CDR3: TGTGCCAGCAAACCACGACAGGGGAACTATGGCTACACCTTC.

The rearrangement links TRBV10-3 to TRBJ2-7; tentatively, D is TRBD1 (6 bases). Germline V gives CDR1 ENHRY, CDR2 SYGVKD. The CDR3 is 14 residues long. With 3 bases removed from V and 2 bases from J, the gap between germline ends came to 11 bases. Here the CDR3 DNA reads TGTGCCATCAGTGAAGGGACACCTACCTACGAGCAGTACTTC. Translation: CAISEGTPTYEQYF.

The chain has TRBV30 and TRBJ1-1, with D unresolved. CDR3 length: 12 residues. Per germline, CDR1 GTSNPN and CDR2 SVGIG (reference sequence). V was clipped by 2 bases and J by 8 bases, with 12 bases between them. Here the CDR3 reads CAWSPNEVEAFF. The CDR3 DNA follows: TGTGCCTGGAGTCCTAATGAGGTAGAAGCTTTCTTT.